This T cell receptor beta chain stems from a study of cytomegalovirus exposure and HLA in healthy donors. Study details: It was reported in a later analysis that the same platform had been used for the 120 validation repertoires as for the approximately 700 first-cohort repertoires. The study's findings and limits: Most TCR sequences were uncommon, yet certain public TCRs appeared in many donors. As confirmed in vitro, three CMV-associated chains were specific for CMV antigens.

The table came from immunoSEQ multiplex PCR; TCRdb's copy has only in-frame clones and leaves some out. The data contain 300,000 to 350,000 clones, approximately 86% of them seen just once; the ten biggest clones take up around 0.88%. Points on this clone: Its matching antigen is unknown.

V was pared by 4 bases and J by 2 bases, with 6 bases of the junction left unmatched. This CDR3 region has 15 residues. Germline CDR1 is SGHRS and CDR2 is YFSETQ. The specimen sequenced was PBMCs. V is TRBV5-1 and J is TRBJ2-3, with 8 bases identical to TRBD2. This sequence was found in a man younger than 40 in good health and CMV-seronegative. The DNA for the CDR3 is TGCGCCAGCAGCGCCGGACTAGCAATCACAGATACGCAGTATTTT. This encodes CASSAGLAITDTQYF.